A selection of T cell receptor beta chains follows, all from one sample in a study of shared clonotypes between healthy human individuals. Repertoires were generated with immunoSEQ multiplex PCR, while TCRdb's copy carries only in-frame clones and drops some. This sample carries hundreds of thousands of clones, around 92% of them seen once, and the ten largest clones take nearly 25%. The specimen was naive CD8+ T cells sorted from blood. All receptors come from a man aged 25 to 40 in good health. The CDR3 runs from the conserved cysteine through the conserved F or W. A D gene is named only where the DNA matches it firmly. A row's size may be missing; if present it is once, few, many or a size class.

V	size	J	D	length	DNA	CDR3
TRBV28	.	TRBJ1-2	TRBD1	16	TGTGCCAGCAGTTTCCCGCGACAGGGGGCTAACTATGGCTACACCTTC	CASSFPRQGANYGYTF
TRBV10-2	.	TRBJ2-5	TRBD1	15	TGCGCCAGCAGCGGACAGGGACGATCTCAAGAGACCCAGTACTTC	CASSGQGRSQETQYF
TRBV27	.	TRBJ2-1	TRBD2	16	TGTGCCAGCAGTGTCTCAGTCGGGAGGTCCTACAATGAGCAGTTCTTC	CASSVSVGRSYNEQFF
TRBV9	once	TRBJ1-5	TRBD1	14	TGTGCCAGCAGTAGGACAGGTAGCAATCAGCCCCAGCATTTT	CASSRTGSNQPQHF
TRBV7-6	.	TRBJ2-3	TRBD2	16	TGTGCCAGCAGCCTACGACCGCGACTAGCGGCAGATACGCAGTATTTT	CASSLRPRLAADTQYF
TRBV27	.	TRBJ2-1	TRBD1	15	TGTGCCAGCAATACTCAGGGGGCTGGTTACAATGAGCAGTTCTTC	CASNTQGAGYNEQFF
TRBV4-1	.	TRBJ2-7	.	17	TGCGCCAGCAGACAAGGGATAGAAATGGCCGGTGCCTACGAGCAGTACTTC	CASRQGIEMAGAYEQYF
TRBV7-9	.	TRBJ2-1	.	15	TGTGCCAGCAGCTACGAAAGACAGCCAGTCGATGAGCAGTTCTTC	CASSYERQPVDEQFF
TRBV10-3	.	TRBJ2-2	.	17	TGTGCCATCACCGATGGGAGGCGAAACGCGAACACCGGGGAGCTGTTTTTT	CAITDGRRNANTGELFF
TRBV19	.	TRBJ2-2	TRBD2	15	TGTGCCATCCGACTAGCGGGAGAGGGCACCGGGGAGCTGTTTTTT	CAIRLAGEGTGELFF
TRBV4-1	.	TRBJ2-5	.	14	TGCGCCAGCAGTCGCATTCTCCAGCGGGAGACCCAGTACTTC	CASSRILQRETQYF
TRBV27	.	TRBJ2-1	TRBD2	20	TGTGCCAGCAGTTTAGTGGGGCTAGCGGGAGGGCTGAGCTCCTACAATGAGCAGTTCTTC	CASSLVGLAGGLSSYNEQFF
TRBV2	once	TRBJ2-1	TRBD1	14	TGTGCCAGCAGTGAGTCTTTAGGGGGCTTAGAGCAGTTCTTC	CASSESLGGLEQFF
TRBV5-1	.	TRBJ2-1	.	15	TGCGCCAGCAGATCGCCGGGGGCCGTCGTAGGTGAGCAGTTCTTC	CASRSPGAVVGEQFF
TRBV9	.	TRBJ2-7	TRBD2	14	TGTGCCAGCAGCGTGACTAGCGGGCCCTACGAGCAGTACTTC	CASSVTSGPYEQYF
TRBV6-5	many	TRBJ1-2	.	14	TGTGCCAGCAGTTCCGGGACTTTGACCTATGGCTACACCTTC	CASSSGTLTYGYTF
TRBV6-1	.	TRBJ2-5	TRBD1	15	TGTGCCAGCAGTACCCCGGGACAGGGCCAAGAGACCCAGTACTTC	CASSTPGQGQETQYF
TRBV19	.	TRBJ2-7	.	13	TGTGCCAGTAGTATGTCGACCTACTACGAGCAGTACTTC	CASSMSTYYEQYF
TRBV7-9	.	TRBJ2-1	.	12	TGTGCCAGCAGCGGGCTACGGAATGAGCAGTTCTTC	CASSGLRNEQFF
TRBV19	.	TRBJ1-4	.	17	TGTGCCAGTAGTATAGGACCCTCGCAGGCATCTAATGAAAAACTGTTTTTT	CASSIGPSQASNEKLFF
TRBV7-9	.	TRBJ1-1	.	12	TGTGCCAGCAGCTCAGGACGGGAACAAGCTTTCTTT	CASSSGREQAFF
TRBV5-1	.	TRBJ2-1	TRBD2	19	TGCGCCAGCAGCTTGGAGGTAGCGGGAGCTTCATTTGTCTCCAATGAGCAGTTCTTC	CASSLEVAGASFVSNEQFF
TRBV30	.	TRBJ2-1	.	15	TGTGCCTGGATCCACAGGGATGGATCCTACAATGAGCAGTTCTTC	CAWIHRDGSYNEQFF
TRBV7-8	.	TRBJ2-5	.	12	TGTGCCAGCAGCTTGGCGTCGGAGACCCAGTACTTC	CASSLASETQYF
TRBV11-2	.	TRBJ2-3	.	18	TGTGCCAGCAGCCCCGTCGGTCCGGGACTTTTGGGATTGGATACGCAGTATTTT	CASSPVGPGLLGLDTQYF
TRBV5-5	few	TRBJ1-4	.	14	TGTGCCAGCAGCTTTAGGGACCCTCGTGAAAAACTGTTTTTT	CASSFRDPREKLFF
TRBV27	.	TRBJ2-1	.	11	TGTGCCAGCAGCGGATACAATGAGCAGTTCTTC	CASSGYNEQFF
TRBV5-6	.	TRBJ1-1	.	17	TGTGCCAGCAGCTTTGGACCCGGGTCCCGGGCCGACACTGAAGCTTTCTTT	CASSFGPGSRADTEAFF
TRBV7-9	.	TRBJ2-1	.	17	TGTGCCAGCAGCTTAATCTTAGGGGACATGTCCTACAATGAGCAGTTCTTC	CASSLILGDMSYNEQFF
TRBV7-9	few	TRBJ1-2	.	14	TGTGCCAGCAGCTTAGAGCCCACGAACTATGGCTACACCTTC	CASSLEPTNYGYTF
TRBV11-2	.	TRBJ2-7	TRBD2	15	TGTGCCAGCAGCCAAGGGACTAGCGATATCTACGAGCAGTACTTC	CASSQGTSDIYEQYF
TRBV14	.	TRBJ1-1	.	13	TGTGCCAGCAGCCAAGGTGGGAGGACTGAAGCTTTCTTT	CASSQGGRTEAFF
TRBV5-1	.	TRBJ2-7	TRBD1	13	TGCGCCAGCCGGACAGGGGATTTCTACGAGCAGTACTTC	CASRTGDFYEQYF
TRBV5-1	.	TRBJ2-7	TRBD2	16	TGCGCCAGCAGCTATGACCGGGACTACCGCTCCTACGAGCAGTACTTC	CASSYDRDYRSYEQYF
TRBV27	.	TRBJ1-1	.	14	TGTGCCACCGCCAGGAGGTCAGTGAACACTGAAGCTTTCTTT	CATARRSVNTEAFF
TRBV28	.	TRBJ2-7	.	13	TGTGCCAGCAGTTTATCTTTCGGGGGTGAGCAGTACTTC	CASSLSFGGEQYF
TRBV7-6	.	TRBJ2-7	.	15	TGTGCCAGCAGCTTAGAAGCGGCATGGTCGTACGAGCAGTACTTC	CASSLEAAWSYEQYF
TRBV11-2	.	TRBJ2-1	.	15	TGTGCCAGCAGCCTGAGGGATGACCATTACAATGAGCAGTTCTTC	CASSLRDDHYNEQFF
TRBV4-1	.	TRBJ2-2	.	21	TGCGCCAGCAGCCAAGAGGGGGCGGGAGCGACTTACGTTGCGAACACCGGGGAGCTGTTTTTT	CASSQEGAGATYVANTGELFF
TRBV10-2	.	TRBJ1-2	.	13	TGCGCCAGCACCCCTAGATTGGACAGCGGCTACACCTTC	CASTPRLDSGYTF
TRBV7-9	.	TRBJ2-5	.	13	TGTGCCAGCAGCTTAGGATCAGTAGAGACCCAGTACTTC	CASSLGSVETQYF
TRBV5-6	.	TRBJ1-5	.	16	TGTGCCAGCAGCTTGGCGCGGAAAGAAAGCAATCAGCCCCAGCATTTT	CASSLARKESNQPQHF
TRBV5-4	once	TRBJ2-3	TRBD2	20	TGTGCCAGCAGCTCGGGACTAGCGGGGGCCCCATCCTTACACGCAGATACGCAGTATTTT	CASSSGLAGAPSLHADTQYF
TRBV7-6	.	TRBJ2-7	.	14	TGTGCCAGCAGAAAGACAGGAGTTCGCGACGAGCAGTACTTC	CASRKTGVRDEQYF
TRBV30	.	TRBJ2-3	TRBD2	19	TGTGCCTGGAGTGGGAGCTGGACTAGCGGGAGAAGGGGCACAGATACGCAGTATTTT	CAWSGSWTSGRRGTDTQYF
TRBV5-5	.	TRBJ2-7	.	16	TGTGCCAGCAGCTTGGGGGGGCTCCGATTTTCATACGAGCAGTACTTC	CASSLGGLRFSYEQYF
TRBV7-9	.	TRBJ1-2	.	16	TGTGCCAGCAGCGGATGGACCTCGACCGCGAACTATGGCTACACCTTC	CASSGWTSTANYGYTF
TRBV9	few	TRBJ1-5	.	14	TGTGCCAGCAGCGTAGGGGAGTCGGGTCAGCCCCAGCATTTT	CASSVGESGQPQHF
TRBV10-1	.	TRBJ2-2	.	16	TGCGCCAGCAGTGTTACCGGGACCCCCGGTCTCCGGGAGCTGTTTTTT	CASSVTGTPGLRELFF
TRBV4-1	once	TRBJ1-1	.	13	TGCGCCAGCAGCTTCCCTTGGAACACTGAAGCTTTCTTT	CASSFPWNTEAFF
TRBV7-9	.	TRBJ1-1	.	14	TGTGCCAGCAGCTTGGGGAGCATGAACACTGAAGCTTTCTTT	CASSLGSMNTEAFF
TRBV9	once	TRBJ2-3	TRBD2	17	TGTGCCAGCAGCGTAAAGAACGGACTAGCGGGAGTAGATACGCAGTATTTT	CASSVKNGLAGVDTQYF
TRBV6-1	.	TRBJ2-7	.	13	TGTGCCAGCATCGGACCTCCGTACTACGAGCAGTACTTC	CASIGPPYYEQYF
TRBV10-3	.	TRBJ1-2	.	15	TGTGCCACCAAACTGAATGGGGGTCCGGACTATGGCTACACCTTC	CATKLNGGPDYGYTF
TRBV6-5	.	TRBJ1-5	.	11	TGTGCCAGCGGGGGTAATCAGCCCCAGCATTTT	CASGGNQPQHF
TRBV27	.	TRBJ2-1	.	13	TGTGCCAGCAGTTCCTACTGGGGCGATGAGCAGTTCTTC	CASSSYWGDEQFF
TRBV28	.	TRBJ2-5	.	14	TGTGCCAGCAGTTTACCGGACACCCAAGAGACCCAGTACTTC	CASSLPDTQETQYF